This section outlines one TCR beta chain sequence together with its context. Its antigen has not been determined. Nothing much larger sits one base from this clone, and base qualities are not available. CDR1 LGHDT and CDR2 YNNKEL are derived from the germline V gene (reference sequence). Trimming at the junction amounts to 3 bases on V and 7 bases on J, and the germline ends lie 12 bases apart. There are 13 amino acids in the CDR3, from cysteine to phenylalanine inclusive. Solely the CDR3 DNA is kept, with 39 bases framed from the first base. The immunoSEQ Assay, a bias-controlled multiplex PCR, was used to amplify TCRbeta CDR3 regions from genomic DNA. The paper's processing steps were these. Within the assay, amplification of reference gene primers was used to estimate how many nucleated cells each sample contained. To quantify the absolute abundance of each unique TCRbeta CDR3 rearrangement, sequence reads were collapsed and filtered. For each sample, productive Simpson clonality was calculated as the square root of Simpson's diversity index over productive rearrangements. The immuneACCESS repertoire file appears here via TCRdb, limited to in-frame rearrangements. These files lack a portion of the clones; in checked studies, under half of the deficit traces to unresolved V genes, and the cause of the others is not known. That table supplies the V and J calls and clone size; D and trimming were determined from the DNA. The sample has 150,000 to 200,000 clones on record, 75% to 90% of them singletons. The ten largest account for approximately 10% of the sample.

The sample is drawn from a study of blood T cell repertoires in COVID-19 (dated by TCRdb to about 2020). Regarding the complete study: Samples from collaborators originated in the United States, Italy and Spain and spanned both the acute and convalescent phases of COVID-19. The material from the prospective study consisted of cDNA or gDNA derived from T cells, B-cell-depleted T cells, or PBMCs. Nearly every sample came with metadata listing a de-identified subject ID, COVID-19 status, age in years and sex. The samples were drawn from the first 160 participants of the ongoing ImmuneRACE study and from under 1,500 subjects provided by 6 global collaborators. The dataset comprised deeply sampled blood TCRbeta repertoires from subjects exposed to, actively infected with, or recovered from COVID-19. The repertoires were made available in a free public database intended to serve as a resource for research on the immune response to SARS-CoV-2. Where HLA class I and class II types were available, the types were taken from metadata supplied by the sample provider, not from assay-based typing.

The paper as a whole reports these results and caveats: How much clinical and demographic metadata was included differed by source and by participant, and the metadata was provided uncurated.

The collaborating institutions used their own protocols to collect whole blood in K2EDTA tubes. For TCRbeta analysis, collaborator samples were shipped as frozen whole blood, as isolated PBMCs, or as DNA extracted from either sample type. Sample: peripheral blood. The chain employs TRBV3-1 (or the pseudogene TRBV3-2) and TRBJ2-5; a tentative D call is TRBD2 (5 bases match). The clonotype originates from a human donor with active or convalescent COVID-19. The donor label of this sample is uncertain. The DNA sequence is given as TGTGCCAGCAGCCAGGCGGGCCCCCGGACCCAGTACTTC. Its translation reads: CASSQAGPRTQYF.